This T cell receptor (beta chain) emerged from a study of OX40 agonist ivuxolimab in advanced cancers. Study-level findings and limits: The antigens recognized by the expanded peripheral T cells, that is their antigen specificity, were not determined. Dosing at 0.1 to 3.0 mg/kg was accompanied by clonal expansion of CD4+ and CD8+ blood T cells by week 6. Patients who responded partially at 0.1-3.0 mg/kg showed clonal expansion ranking among the lowest.

Concerning this clone itself: As yet, its antigen is unknown.

Per the germline V gene, CDR1 is MDHEN and CDR2 is SYDVKM. CDR3 length: 14 amino acids. Trimming took off 1 base at V and 3 bases at J, with 10 bases between the two ends. The sampling schedule covered blood at baseline, cycle 4 day 1, and cycle 7 day 1. This table comes from immunoSEQ multiplex PCR, and its TCRdb copy is limited to in-frame clones, with some not included. The sample yields more than 55,000 clones, around nine tenths seen once. This clonotype was obtained from an adult with an advanced solid tumor such as melanoma, head and neck, liver or kidney cancer. The chain couples TRBV28 to TRBJ2-7; no reliable D call. Sample: CD4+ or CD8+ T cells sorted from blood, taken in a trial of the OX40 agonist ivuxolimab. Here the CDR3 reads CASSLLSGSYEQYF. The DNA of the CDR3 is TGTGCCAGCAGTTTATTGTCAGGTAGCTACGAGCAGTACTTC.